The 27 T cell receptor beta chains listed next were all sequenced from one sample in a study of blood T cell repertoires in COVID-19. Method: immunoSEQ multiplex PCR; TCRdb's copy keeps in-frame clones and lacks some. The table shows about 220,000 clones, with about 91% occurring only once. What was sequenced was PBMCs or T cells enriched from blood (not recorded which). The receptors stem from a young woman with acute COVID-19.

The chain combines TRBV7-9 with TRBJ1-2; perhaps TRBD1 as D (5 bases). From germline, CDR1 is SEHNR and CDR2 FQNEAQ (reference sequence). Trimming stripped 5 bases from V and 8 bases from J, with 24 bases between. The CDR3 contains 16 residues. For the CDR3, the DNA is TGTGCCAGCAGCCCCCCGGGAGGTCAGGGCAACTTGGGCTACACCTTC. Translated: CASSPPGGQGNLGYTF.

The chain joins TRBV7-8 to TRBJ1-1; D is perhaps TRBD1 (6 bases). Germline V gene data show CDR1 as SGHVS and CDR2 as FQNEAQ. Trimming stripped 5 bases from V and 6 bases from J, with 19 bases between. The CDR3 sequence is 15 residues long. CDR3 in DNA: TGTGCCAGCAGCCTCACGGGGGGCGCGGCCGCTGAAGCTTTCTTT. Translating it yields CASSLTGGAAAEAFF. Using reference TRBV7-8 and TRBJ1-1 for the parts outside the CDR3, the full variable domain is GAGVSQSPRYKVAKRGQDVALRCDPISGHVSLFWYQQALGQGPEFLTYFQNEAQLDKSGLPSDRFFAERPEGSVSTLKIQRTQQEDSAVYLCASSLTGGAAAEAFFGQGTRLTVV.

This chain joins TRBV5-4 and TRBJ1-3; D unclear. This CDR3 spans 15 amino acids. Germline V gives CDR1 SGHNT, CDR2 YYREEE (reference sequence). V lost 4 bases, J lost 1 base, and 12 bases lay in between. CDR3 bases: TGTGCCAGCAGCCTAGGCGGCTCTTCTGGAAACACCATATATTTT. Protein sequence: CASSLGGSSGNTIYF.

This chain uses TRBV11-2 with TRBJ2-5, with 7 bases identical to TRBD2. From germline, CDR1 is SGHAT and CDR2 FQNNGV. The CDR3 is 16 amino acids. V lost 3 bases and J lost 4; bases outside the gene matches: 11. The CDR3 DNA is TGTGCCAGCAGCTTGAACGAACGGGGAGGGGCAGAGACCCAGTACTTC. Its translation: CASSLNERGGAETQYF. The entire variable domain, with the rest obtained from reference TRBV11-2 and TRBJ2-5, is as follows: EAGVAQSPRYKIIEKRQSVAFWCNPISGHATLYWYQQILGQGPKLLIQFQNNGVVDDSQLPKDRFSAERLKGVDSTLKIQPAKLEDSAVYLCASSLNERGGAETQYFGPGTRLLVL.

The chain uses TRBV5-6 and TRBJ1-2; 8 positions agree with TRBD1. The CDR3 extends over 16 amino acids. Trimming took 0 bases from V and 7 from J; bases not matched to a gene: 11. The germline CDR1 and CDR2 sequences are SGHDT and YYEEEE. The CDR3 sequence: CASSLDTSDRVTGYTF. The CDR3 bases are TGTGCCAGCAGCTTGGATACATCGGACAGGGTCACTGGCTACACCTTC.

The rearrangement joins TRBV6-5 to TRBJ2-5, with 8 bases identical to TRBD1. V gave up 5 bases and J gave up 2 bases; unmatched junction bases: 7. Germline CDR1 MNHEY, CDR2 SVGAGI. The CDR3 consists of 15 residues. CDR3 sequence (DNA): TGTGCCAGCAGTCCGGACAGGGCAGTTCAAGAGACCCAGTACTTC. It yields the protein CASSPDRAVQETQYF.

The chain has TRBV9 and TRBJ1-3; tentative D call: TRBD1 (5 bases). The CDR3 spans 16 residues. Between the trimmed V and J ends, which lost 3 bases and 8 bases, there was a span of 21 bases. CDR1 SGDLS and CDR2 YYNGEE come from the germline V gene. CDR3 in DNA: TGTGCCAGCAGCGCAAACTCCAGGGAGGGACGGGACACCATATATTTT. This gives the protein CASSANSREGRDTIYF.

The J gene is TRBJ2-3, the V gene TRBV7-2; D gene uncertain. The CDR3 contains 13 residues. V dropped 2 bases and J dropped 2 bases, with 5 bases sitting between them. Germline CDR1 SGHTA, CDR2 FQGNSA. CDR3 residues: CASSLPITDTQYF. For the CDR3, the DNA is TGTGCCAGCAGCTTACCCATCACAGATACGCAGTATTTT.

This chain uses TRBV6-5 with TRBJ1-4; the match to TRBD1 covers 9 bases. Germline assignment: CDR1 MNHEY and CDR2 SVGAGI. The CDR3 contains 15 residues. Unmatched junction bases numbered 6, after V lost 5 bases and J lost 5 bases. The CDR3 sequence is CASSPPGTGNEKLFF. The CDR3 nucleotides are TGTGCCAGCAGTCCGCCCGGGACAGGGAATGAAAAACTGTTTTTT.

The J gene is TRBJ1-2, the V gene TRBV29-1; D possibly corresponds to TRBD1 (6 bases). Germline CDR1 and CDR2: SQVTM and ANQGSEA. The CDR3 contains 14 residues. Between the trimmed V and J ends, which lost 1 base and 3 bases, there was a span of 12 bases. Here the CDR3 reads CSVEGRDKDYGYTF. The CDR3 DNA sequence: TGCAGCGTTGAAGGCCGGGACAAAGACTATGGCTACACCTTC.

This chain uses TRBV2 with TRBJ1-4, with 9 bases identical to TRBD1. CDR1 is SNHLY and CDR2 is FYNNEI in the germline V gene. The CDR3 runs 14 residues. J lost 5 bases, V lost 6 bases, and 4 bases had no gene match. CDR3 bases: TGTGCCAGCAGGGGGACAGGGCTCAATGAAAAACTGTTTTTT. Amino acid sequence: CASRGTGLNEKLFF.

The rearrangement joins TRBV5-1 to TRBJ1-2; perhaps TRBD1 as D (6 bases). The germline V gene encodes CDR1 SGHRS and CDR2 YFSETQ. The CDR3 covers 15 residues. V lost 0 bases to trimming and J lost 4 bases, with 13 bases between them. CDR3 sequence: CASSLDLQQGYGYTF. The DNA of the CDR3 is TGCGCCAGCAGCTTGGACCTTCAACAGGGCTATGGCTACACCTTC.

V is TRBV29-1 and J is TRBJ1-6; 8 bases are a match to TRBD1. Trimming cost V 4 bases and J 10 bases; bases outside gene matches: 15. CDR1 is SQVTM, CDR2 ANQGSEA, per germline. This CDR3 comprises 16 residues. CDR3 sequence: CSVALTGEGTGSPLHF. CDR3 DNA: TGCAGCGTTGCATTGACAGGGGAAGGGACGGGATCACCCCTCCACTTT.

The rearrangement joins TRBV27 to TRBJ2-3; no definite D call. The V end was cut by 7 bases, the J end by 0 bases, with 5 bases between. CDR3 length: 12 residues. Germline V lookup: CDR1 MNHEY, CDR2 SMNVEV (reference sequence). The CDR3 protein is CASTGSTDTQYF. The CDR3 nucleotides read TGTGCCAGCACAGGTAGCACAGATACGCAGTATTTT.

The rearrangement joins TRBV18 to TRBJ2-7, with TRBD1 identical over 11 bases. The CDR3 runs to 15 residues. CDR1 is KGHSH, CDR2 LQKENI, per germline. Trimming at V came to 5 bases and at J to 5 bases, leaving 8 bases not matched to a gene. CDR3 region: CASSSGQGGINEQYF. CDR3 nucleotides: TGTGCCAGCTCATCGGGACAGGGGGGTATCAACGAGCAGTACTTC.

The chain carries TRBV18 and TRBJ1-1; D is unresolved. Germline V gene sequence: CDR1 KGHSH, CDR2 LQKENI. The CDR3 is made up of 13 amino acids. V gave up 0 bases and J gave up 5 bases, with 7 bases separating them. In DNA, the CDR3 is TGTGCCAGCTCACCACCTCCGGGGACTGAAGCTTTCTTT. Amino acid sequence: CASSPPPGTEAFF.

The chain couples TRBV7-2 to TRBJ1-1; D is ambiguous. There are 14 residues in the CDR3. Trimming shortened V by 0 bases and J by 14 bases, and 19 bases separated the two germline ends. Germline V CDR1 and CDR2: SGHTA, FQGNSA. As DNA, the CDR3 is TGTGCCAGCAGCTTAGCATCCCCCGGGTCCAGAACCTTCTTT. As protein: CASSLASPGSRTFF.

The chain employs TRBV12-3 or TRBV12-4 and TRBJ1-4; no clear D gene. This CDR3 comprises 13 residues. V was trimmed by 5 bases and J by 0 bases, leaving 4 bases between them. Written as DNA, the CDR3 is TGTGCCAGCAGTGACACAACTAATGAAAAACTGTTTTTT. Translation: CASSDTTNEKLFF.

This chain joins TRBV6-5 and TRBJ2-7; TRBD1 might be the D (6 bases). Deletions cut 0 bases from V and 5 bases from J, with 17 bases between. The CDR3 sequence is 16 residues long. Germline V gene lookup returns CDR1 MNHEY and CDR2 SVGAGI. The CDR3 bases are TGTGCCAGCAGTTACTCGAGGACAGAGGGGGTCGACGAGCAGTACTTC. This codes for CASSYSRTEGVDEQYF.

This clone was counted only a few times. V gene TRBV6-5 combines with J gene TRBJ1-4; D is perhaps TRBD1 (5 bases). Trimming left V 4 bases short and J 0 bases short, with 12 bases between. The CDR3 runs to 16 residues. Germline CDR1 is MNHEY and CDR2 is SVGAGI. In DNA, the CDR3 is TGTGCCAGCAGTTTTGAAGGACAACCAACTAATGAAAAACTGTTTTTT. Translation gives CASSFEGQPTNEKLFF.

CDR3: CASSQESGGSYGYTF. The CDR3 nucleotides are TGTGCCAGCAGCCAAGAGTCAGGGGGCTCCTATGGCTACACCTTC. This chain joins TRBV3-1 (or the pseudogene TRBV3-2) and TRBJ1-2; 8 bases line up with TRBD1. The CDR3 spans 15 residues. Per the germline V gene, CDR1 is LGHDT and CDR2 is YNNKEL (reference sequence). J gave up 4 bases and V 0 bases, and 4 bases lay outside the gene matches.

This chain links TRBV27 with TRBJ2-7; TRBD1 is a possible D gene (5 bases). V was clipped by 10 bases and J by 4 bases, with 20 bases between them. The CDR3 covers 14 residues. Looked up from germline, CDR1 is MNHEY and CDR2 is SMNVEV (reference sequence). This CDR3 reads CATARVDAIYEQYF. Here the CDR3 DNA reads TGTGCCACCGCCAGGGTCGATGCGATATACGAGCAGTACTTC.

The genes are TRBV30 and TRBJ1-2; D is ambiguous. V was clipped by 0 bases and J by 9 bases, with 11 bases between them. The germline V gene encodes CDR1 GTSNPN and CDR2 SVGIG (reference sequence). The CDR3 length is 12 residues. The CDR3 DNA reads TGTGCCTGGAGTGTACTTGAGCGACGCTACACCTTC. This translates into CAWSVLERRYTF.

V is TRBV13 and J is TRBJ2-2; D uncertain. Trimming removed 0 bases from V and 7 bases from J, with 15 bases in between. The CDR3 has 16 residues. CDR1 PRHDT and CDR2 FYEKMQ come from the germline V gene (reference sequence). The CDR3 nucleotides read TGTGCCAGCAGCTTAGGCCTATCCCCTCTCGTCGGGGAGCTGTTTTTT. Its protein is CASSLGLSPLVGELFF.

This clone came up a few times. The gene calls are TRBV2 and TRBJ2-5; tentative D call: TRBD2 (6 bases). Germline lookup yields CDR1 SNHLY and CDR2 FYNNEI. This CDR3 has 12 residues. V gave up 6 bases and J gave up 1 base, with 6 bases separating them. The CDR3 loop is CASREGQETQYF. The CDR3 coding sequence is TGTGCCAGCAGGGAGGGCCAAGAGACCCAGTACTTC.

The J gene is TRBJ1-2, the V gene TRBV19, with D hard to call. The CDR3 is 12 residues long. Germline CDR1 reads LNHDA; CDR2 reads SQIVND (reference sequence). The germline V and J ends were trimmed by 5 bases and 3 bases, with 7 bases remaining between them. The DNA for the CDR3 is TGTGCCAGTAGTCCCACGGACTATGGCTACACCTTC. The encoded protein is CASSPTDYGYTF.

The rearrangement links TRBV27 to TRBJ2-3, with D maybe TRBD2 (6 bases). The CDR3 length is 16 residues. Deletions cut 5 bases from V and 4 bases from J, with 19 bases between. Germline V gene sequence: CDR1 MNHEY, CDR2 SMNVEV (reference sequence). The DNA for the CDR3 is TGTGCCAGCAGTCCATGGTCGGACGGGGGATCAGATACGCAGTATTTT. It specifies CASSPWSDGGSDTQYF.